This T cell receptor (beta chain) was captured in a study of blood T cell repertoires in COVID-19. For the study at large: In each case, the material was cDNA or gDNA derived from T cells, B-cell-depleted T cells, or PBMCs.

Germline assignment: CDR1 SQVTM and CDR2 ANQGSEA. The CDR3 covers 13 residues. Germline trimming cut 7 bases from V and 7 bases from J; bases unmatched to any gene: 5. The repertoire was sequenced with immunoSEQ multiplex PCR; TCRdb's copy has only in-frame clones and lacks some. The repertoire holds 85,000 to 95,000 clones, 76% seen once, with more than 6.5% in the top ten. The V gene is TRBV29-1, the J gene TRBJ2-2; 11 bases are a match to TRBD2. Sequencing used peripheral blood. The sequence came from a man aged 70-80 years with acute or convalescent COVID-19. The CDR3 DNA follows: TGCAGCGGACGACTAGCGGGAAGCGGGGAGCTGTTTTTT. Translated, it gives CSGRLAGSGELFF.